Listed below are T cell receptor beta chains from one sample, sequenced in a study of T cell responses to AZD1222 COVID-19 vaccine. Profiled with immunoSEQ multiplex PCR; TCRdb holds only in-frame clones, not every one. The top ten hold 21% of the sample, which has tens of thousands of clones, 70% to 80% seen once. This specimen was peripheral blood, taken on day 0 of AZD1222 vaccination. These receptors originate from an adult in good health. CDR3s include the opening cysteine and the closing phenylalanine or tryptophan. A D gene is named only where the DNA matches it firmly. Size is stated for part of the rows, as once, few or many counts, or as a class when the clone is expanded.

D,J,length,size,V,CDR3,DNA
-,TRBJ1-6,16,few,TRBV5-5,CASSFRTLGPISPLHF,TGTGCCAGCAGCTTTAGGACATTGGGGCCAATTTCACCCCTCCACTTT
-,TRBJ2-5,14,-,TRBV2,CASSEQDLQETQYF,TGTGCCAGCAGTGAACAGGACCTCCAAGAGACCCAGTACTTC
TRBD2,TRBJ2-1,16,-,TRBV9,CASSTRSGSSYNEQFF,TGTGCCAGCAGCACCCGTAGCGGGAGCTCCTACAATGAGCAGTTCTTC
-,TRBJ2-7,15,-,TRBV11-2,CASSLDYDRGYEQYF,TGTGCCAGCAGCTTAGATTACGACAGAGGCTACGAGCAGTACTTC
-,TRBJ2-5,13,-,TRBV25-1,CAGNRDLQETQYF,TGTGCCGGCAACAGGGACTTGCAAGAGACCCAGTACTTC
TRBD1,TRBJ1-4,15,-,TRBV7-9,CASSLPGTGFEKLFF,TGTGCCAGCAGCCTCCCCGGGACAGGGTTCGAAAAACTGTTTTTT
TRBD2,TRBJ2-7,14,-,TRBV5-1,CATKPRGESDEQYF,TGCGCCACCAAGCCCCGGGGGGAGTCGGACGAGCAGTACTTC
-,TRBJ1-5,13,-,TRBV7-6,CASSMEKNQPQHF,TGTGCCAGCAGTATGGAAAAAAACCAGCCCCAGCATTTT
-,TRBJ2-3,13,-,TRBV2,CASRWDSTDTQYF,TGTGCCAGCAGGTGGGACAGCACAGATACGCAGTATTTT
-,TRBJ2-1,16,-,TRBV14,CASSQEREGEGNEQFF,TGTGCCAGCAGCCAAGAGCGCGAGGGGGAGGGCAATGAGCAGTTCTTC
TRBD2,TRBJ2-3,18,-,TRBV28,CASSSPSAGEMGSDTQYF,TGTGCCAGCAGTTCTCCCAGTGCGGGAGAAATGGGGTCAGATACGCAGTATTTT
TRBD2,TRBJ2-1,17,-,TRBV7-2,CASSLGSAGGPRNEQFF,TGTGCCAGCAGCTTAGGGTCCGCGGGAGGGCCCCGCAATGAGCAGTTCTTC
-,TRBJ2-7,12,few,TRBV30,CAWSSPGAGQYF,TGTGCCTGGAGTTCGCCGGGTGCCGGGCAGTACTTC
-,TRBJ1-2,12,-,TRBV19,CASSMNGYGYTF,TGTGCCAGTAGTATGAACGGGTATGGCTACACCTTC
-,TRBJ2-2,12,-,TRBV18,CASSPVTGELFF,TGTGCCAGCTCACCGGTCACCGGGGAGCTGTTTTTT
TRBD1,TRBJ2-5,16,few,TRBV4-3,CASSQDPGQAHGTQYF,TGCGCCAGCAGCCAAGATCCGGGACAGGCGCACGGGACCCAGTACTTC
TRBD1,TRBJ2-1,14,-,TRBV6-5,CASSSTTGTNEQFF,TGTGCCAGCAGTTCTACGACAGGGACGAATGAGCAGTTCTTC
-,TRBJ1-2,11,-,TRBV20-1,CSASLGGGYTF,TGCAGTGCTAGTTTGGGAGGTGGCTACACCTTC
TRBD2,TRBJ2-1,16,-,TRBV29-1,CSVPTRAGGALNEQFF,TGCAGCGTCCCAACTAGGGCGGGAGGGGCCCTCAATGAGCAGTTCTTC
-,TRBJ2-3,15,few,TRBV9,CASSPSPGGTDTQYF,TGTGCCAGCAGCCCTTCACCGGGCGGCACAGATACGCAGTATTTT
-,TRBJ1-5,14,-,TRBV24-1,CATSEGLSNQPQHF,TGTGCCACCAGTGAAGGCCTTAGCAATCAGCCCCAGCATTTT
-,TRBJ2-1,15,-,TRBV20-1,CSASPPGLGTNEQFF,TGCAGTGCTAGTCCCCCGGGCTTAGGGACCAATGAGCAGTTCTTC
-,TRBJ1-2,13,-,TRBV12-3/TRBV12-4,CASSIQGGVRYTF,TGTGCCAGCAGTATCCAAGGAGGGGTGAGGTACACCTTC
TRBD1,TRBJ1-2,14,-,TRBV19,CASSQKGQGDGYTF,TGTGCCAGTAGTCAGAAGGGACAGGGGGATGGCTACACCTTC
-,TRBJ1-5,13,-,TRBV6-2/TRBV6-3,CASSYSWYQPQHF,TGTGCCAGCAGTTACTCATGGTACCAGCCCCAGCATTTT
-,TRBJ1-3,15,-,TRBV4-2,CASSQDGNSGNTIYF,TGTGCCAGCAGCCAAGACGGAAACTCTGGAAACACCATATATTTT
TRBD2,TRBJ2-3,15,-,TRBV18,CASSRDGLAGDTQYF,TGTGCCAGCTCACGGGATGGCCTAGCGGGAGATACGCAGTATTTT
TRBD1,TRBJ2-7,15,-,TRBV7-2,CASSYQGGVRSEQYF,TGTGCCAGCAGCTACCAAGGGGGCGTCCGAAGCGAGCAGTACTTC
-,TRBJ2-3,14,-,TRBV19,CASSIRQGTDTQYF,TGTGCCAGTAGTATCCGACAGGGCACAGATACGCAGTATTTT
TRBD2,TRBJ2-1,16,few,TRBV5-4,CASSLAAGRGYNEQFF,TGTGCCAGCAGCTTGGCAGCGGGGAGGGGCTACAATGAGCAGTTCTTC
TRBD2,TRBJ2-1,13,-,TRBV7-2,CASTAGYYNEQFF,TGTGCCAGCACAGCGGGGTACTACAATGAGCAGTTCTTC
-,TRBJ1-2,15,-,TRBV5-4,CASSEGQKRNYGYTF,TGTGCCAGCAGCGAAGGACAGAAGAGGAACTATGGCTACACCTTC
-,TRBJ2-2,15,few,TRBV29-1,CSVAGGSSWAGELFF,TGCAGCGTTGCTGGAGGGTCCAGCTGGGCCGGGGAGCTGTTTTTT
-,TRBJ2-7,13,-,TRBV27,CASSLGGRYEQYF,TGTGCCAGCAGTTTAGGCGGTAGGTACGAGCAGTACTTC
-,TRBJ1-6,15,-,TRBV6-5,CASSYSAAGNSPLHF,TGTGCCAGCAGTTACTCTGCTGCCGGTAATTCACCCCTCCACTTT
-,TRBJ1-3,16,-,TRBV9,CASSVGSASSGNTIYF,TGTGCCAGCAGCGTAGGGTCCGCGAGCTCTGGAAACACCATATATTTT
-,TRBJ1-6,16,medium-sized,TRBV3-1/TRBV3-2,CASSQGRLQIGSPLHF,TGTGCCAGCAGCCAAGGTCGGCTTCAGATCGGTTCACCCCTCCACTTT
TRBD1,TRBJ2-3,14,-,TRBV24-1,CATSEGQATDTQYF,TGTGCCACCAGTGAGGGACAGGCCACAGATACGCAGTATTTT
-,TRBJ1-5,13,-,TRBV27,CASSLSIVQPQHF,TGTGCCAGCAGTTTATCTATCGTCCAGCCCCAGCATTTT
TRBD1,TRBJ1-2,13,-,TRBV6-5,CASSLTGADGYTF,TGTGCCAGCAGCCTAACAGGGGCCGATGGCTACACCTTC
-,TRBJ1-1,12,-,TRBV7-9,CASSLGVTEAFF,TGTGCCAGCAGCTTAGGAGTCACTGAAGCTTTCTTT
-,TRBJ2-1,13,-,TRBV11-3,CASSLPRQNEQFF,TGTGCCAGCAGCCTCCCGAGACAGAATGAGCAGTTCTTC
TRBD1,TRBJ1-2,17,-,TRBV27,CASSSILTGTGIYGYTF,TGTGCCAGCAGTTCCATTCTAACCGGGACAGGGATCTATGGCTACACCTTC
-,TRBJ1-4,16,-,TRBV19,CASSVDRASTNEKLFF,TGTGCCAGTAGTGTGGACCGAGCATCAACTAATGAAAAACTGTTTTTT
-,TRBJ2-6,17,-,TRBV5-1,CASSHEVAGTGANVLTF,TGCGCCAGCAGTCATGAGGTCGCGGGAACTGGGGCCAACGTCCTGACTTTC
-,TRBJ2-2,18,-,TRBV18,CASSLGQARLENTGELFF,TGTGCCAGCTCACTCGGACAAGCACGCTTAGAGAACACCGGGGAGCTGTTTTTT
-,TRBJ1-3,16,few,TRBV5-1,CASSLWDLKTGNTIYF,TGCGCCAGCAGCTTATGGGATCTAAAGACTGGAAACACCATATATTTT
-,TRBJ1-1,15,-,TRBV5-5,CASSLTLTGNTEAFF,TGTGCCAGCAGCTTAACCCTTACAGGGAACACTGAAGCTTTCTTT
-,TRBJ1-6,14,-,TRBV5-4,CASSLGYGNSPLHF,TGTGCCAGCAGCTTGGGGTATGGGAATTCACCCCTCCACTTT
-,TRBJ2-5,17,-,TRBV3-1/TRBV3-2,CASSQEMERTGAGTQYF,TGTGCCAGCAGCCAAGAAATGGAGAGGACGGGGGCAGGGACCCAGTACTTC
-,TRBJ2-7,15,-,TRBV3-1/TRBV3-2,CASSQDPRGSYEQYF,TGTGCCAGCAGCCAAGACCCCCGGGGCTCCTACGAGCAGTACTTC
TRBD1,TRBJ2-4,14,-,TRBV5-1,CASSPRAGGNIQYF,TGCGCCAGCAGCCCCAGGGCAGGGGGAAACATTCAGTACTTC
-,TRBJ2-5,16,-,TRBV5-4,CASSSFPTGGGETQYF,TGTGCCAGCAGCTCATTCCCCACAGGGGGAGGGGAGACCCAGTACTTC
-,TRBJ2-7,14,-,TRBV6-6,CASSYSKLAHEQYF,TGTGCCAGCAGTTACTCGAAACTAGCCCACGAGCAGTACTTC
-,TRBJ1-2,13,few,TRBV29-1,CSVDPEPYRGYTF,TGCAGCGTTGATCCGGAGCCCTATAGGGGCTACACCTTC
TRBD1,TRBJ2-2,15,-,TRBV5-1,CASSLTGGDAGELFF,TGCGCCAGCAGCTTGACAGGGGGCGACGCCGGGGAGCTGTTTTTT
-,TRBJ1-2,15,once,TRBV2,CASSETSPFNYGYTF,TGTGCCAGCAGTGAAACGAGTCCCTTTAACTATGGCTACACCTTC
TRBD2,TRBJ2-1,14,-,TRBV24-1,CATSDPGTSGMQFF,TGTGCCACCAGTGACCCCGGGACTAGCGGGATGCAGTTCTTC
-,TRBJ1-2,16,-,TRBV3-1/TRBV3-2,CASSRRGAGAGYGYTF,TGTGCCAGCAGCCGAAGAGGGGCAGGGGCGGGGTATGGCTACACCTTC